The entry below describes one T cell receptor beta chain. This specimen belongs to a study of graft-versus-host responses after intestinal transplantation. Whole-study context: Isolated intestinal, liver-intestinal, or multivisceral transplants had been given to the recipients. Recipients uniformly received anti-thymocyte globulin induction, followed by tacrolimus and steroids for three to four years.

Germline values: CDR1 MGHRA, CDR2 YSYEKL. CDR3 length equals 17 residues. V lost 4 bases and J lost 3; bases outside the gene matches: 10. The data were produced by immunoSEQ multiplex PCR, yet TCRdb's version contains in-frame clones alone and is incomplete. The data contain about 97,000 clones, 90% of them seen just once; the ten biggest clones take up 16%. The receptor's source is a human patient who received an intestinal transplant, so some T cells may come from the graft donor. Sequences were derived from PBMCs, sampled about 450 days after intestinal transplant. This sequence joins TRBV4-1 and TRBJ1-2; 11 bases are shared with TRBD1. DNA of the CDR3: TGCGCCAGCAGCCGGTATTGGACAGGGGGCTCGGACTATGGCTACACCTTC. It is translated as CASSRYWTGGSDYGYTF.